In this sample, the clone carrying this TCR beta chain turned up a few times. Antigen: not known. The sample belongs to a study of T cell responses to AZD1222 COVID-19 vaccine. Overall study findings and caveats: Spike-specific TCR breadth and depth were elevated following two AZD1222 doses. A mostly white British donor set with more females was recruited, and clonal diversity was possibly underestimated.

Looked up from germline, CDR1 is MNHEY and CDR2 is SMNVEV (reference sequence). The CDR3 sequence is 16 residues long. Trimming stripped 6 bases from V and 1 base from J, with 16 bases between. Data came from immunoSEQ multiplex PCR; TCRdb stores just in-frame clones and leaves some out. This table holds 170,000 or so clones, 87% found once. This TCR derives from an adult in good health. V and J are TRBV27 and TRBJ2-1, with a tentative D call TRBD2 (6 bases). The input for sequencing was peripheral blood, taken on day 0 of AZD1222 vaccination. CDR3: CASSSPPLASYNEQFF. CDR3 DNA: TGTGCCAGCAGCTCCCCCCCGCTAGCGTCCTACAATGAGCAGTTCTTC.